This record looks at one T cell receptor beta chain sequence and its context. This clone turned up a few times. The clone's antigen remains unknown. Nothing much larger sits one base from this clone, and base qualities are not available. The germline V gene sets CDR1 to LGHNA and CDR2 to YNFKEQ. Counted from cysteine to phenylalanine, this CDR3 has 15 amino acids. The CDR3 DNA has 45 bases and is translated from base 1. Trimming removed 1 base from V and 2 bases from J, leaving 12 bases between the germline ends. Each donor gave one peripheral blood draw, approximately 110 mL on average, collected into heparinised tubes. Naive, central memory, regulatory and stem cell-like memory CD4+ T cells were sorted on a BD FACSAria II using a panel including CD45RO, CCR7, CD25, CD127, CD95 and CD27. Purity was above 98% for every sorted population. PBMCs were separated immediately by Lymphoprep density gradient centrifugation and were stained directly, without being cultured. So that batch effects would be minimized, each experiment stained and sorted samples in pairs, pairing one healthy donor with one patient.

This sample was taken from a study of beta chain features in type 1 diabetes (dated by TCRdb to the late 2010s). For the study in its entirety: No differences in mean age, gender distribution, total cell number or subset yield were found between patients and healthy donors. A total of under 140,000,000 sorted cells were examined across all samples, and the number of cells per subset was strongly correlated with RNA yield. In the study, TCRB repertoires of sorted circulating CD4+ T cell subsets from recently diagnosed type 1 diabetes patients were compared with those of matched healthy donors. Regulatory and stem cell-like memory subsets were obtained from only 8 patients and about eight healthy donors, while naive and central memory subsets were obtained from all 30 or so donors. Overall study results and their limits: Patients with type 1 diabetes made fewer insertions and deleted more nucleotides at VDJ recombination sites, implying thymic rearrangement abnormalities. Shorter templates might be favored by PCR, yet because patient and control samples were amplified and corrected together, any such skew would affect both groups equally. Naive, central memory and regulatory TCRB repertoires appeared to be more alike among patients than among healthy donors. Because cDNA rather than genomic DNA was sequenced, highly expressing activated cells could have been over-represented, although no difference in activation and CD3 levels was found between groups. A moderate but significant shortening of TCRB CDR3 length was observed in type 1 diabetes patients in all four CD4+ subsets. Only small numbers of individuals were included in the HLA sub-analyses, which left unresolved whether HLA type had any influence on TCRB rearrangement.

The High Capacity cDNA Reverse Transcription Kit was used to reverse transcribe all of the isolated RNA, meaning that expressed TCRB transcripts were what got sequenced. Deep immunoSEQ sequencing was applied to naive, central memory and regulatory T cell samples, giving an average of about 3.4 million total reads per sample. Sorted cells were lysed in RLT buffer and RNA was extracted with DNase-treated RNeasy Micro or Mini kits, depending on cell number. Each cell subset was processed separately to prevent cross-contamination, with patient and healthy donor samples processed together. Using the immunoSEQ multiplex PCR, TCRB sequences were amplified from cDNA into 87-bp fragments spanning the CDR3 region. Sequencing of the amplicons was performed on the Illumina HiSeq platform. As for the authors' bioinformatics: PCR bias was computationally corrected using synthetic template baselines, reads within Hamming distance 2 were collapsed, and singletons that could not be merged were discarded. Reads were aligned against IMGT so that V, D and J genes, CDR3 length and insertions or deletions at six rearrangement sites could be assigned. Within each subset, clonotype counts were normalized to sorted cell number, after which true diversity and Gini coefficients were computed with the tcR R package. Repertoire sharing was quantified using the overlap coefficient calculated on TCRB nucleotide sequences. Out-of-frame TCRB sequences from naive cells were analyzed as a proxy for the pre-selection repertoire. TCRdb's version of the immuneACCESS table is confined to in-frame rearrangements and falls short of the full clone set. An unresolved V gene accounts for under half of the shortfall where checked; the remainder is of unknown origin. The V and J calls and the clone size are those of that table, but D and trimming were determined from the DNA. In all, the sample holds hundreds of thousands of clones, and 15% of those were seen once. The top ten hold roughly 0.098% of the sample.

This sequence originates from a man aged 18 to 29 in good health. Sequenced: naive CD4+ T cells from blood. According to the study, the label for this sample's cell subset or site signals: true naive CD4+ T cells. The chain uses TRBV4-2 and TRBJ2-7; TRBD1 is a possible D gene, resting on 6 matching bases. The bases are TGTGCCAGCAGCCAAGGTCGGGACACCGCCTACGAGCAGTACTTC. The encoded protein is CASSQGRDTAYEQYF.